These 17 T cell receptor beta chains originate from one sample sequenced in a study of beta chain features in type 1 diabetes. Since all of the isolated RNA was reverse transcribed, expressed TCRB transcripts were what got sequenced. Clones were read by immunoSEQ multiplex PCR, and TCRdb kept only the in-frame ones, dropping some. The sample shows about 140,000 clones, approximately 10% of them seen only once. The sequenced sample was central memory CD4+ T cells from blood. These TCRs come from a middle-aged woman in good health.

The V gene is TRBV11-2, the J gene TRBJ2-2; D is ambiguous. The CDR3 loop spans 13 amino acids. Germline V gene sequence: CDR1 SGHAT, CDR2 FQNNGV. Trimming pared 2 bases from V and 3 bases from J, leaving 4 bases between. Here the CDR3 reads CASSLTDTGELFF. CDR3 DNA sequence: TGTGCCAGCAGCTTAACGGACACCGGGGAGCTGTTTTTT.

The chain has TRBV5-1 and TRBJ2-3; TRBD1 matches 8 bases. Germline values: CDR1 SGHRS, CDR2 YFSETQ. V trimming: 2 bases; J trimming: 6 bases; junction bases outside the gene matches: 8. This CDR3 is built from 15 residues. This CDR3 is CASSLPGTGADTQYF. The CDR3 DNA reads as TGCGCCAGCAGCTTACCCGGGACAGGAGCCGATACGCAGTATTTT.

This clone has only a few counts. V is TRBV11-2 and J is TRBJ2-3; 11 bases line up with TRBD2. The CDR3 covers 17 residues. V shed 5 bases, J shed 3 bases, and the junction held 10 bases outside the gene matches. Looked up from germline, CDR1 is SGHAT and CDR2 is FQNNGV. CDR3 sequence: CASSPRLAGSGTDTQYF. The CDR3 DNA reads TGTGCCAGCAGCCCCCGACTAGCGGGGTCAGGTACAGATACGCAGTATTTT.

A note on this clone: In the same sample, other DNA sequences code for this CDR3. This sequence joins TRBV7-9 and TRBJ1-1; weak D call: TRBD1 (5 bases). V lost 3 bases to trimming and J lost 2 bases, with 7 bases between them. This CDR3 comprises 13 residues. CDR1 and CDR2 (germline): SEHNR, FQNEAQ (reference sequence). CDR3 bases: TGTGCCAGCAGCTTGACAGTAAACACTGAAGCTTTCTTT. As protein: CASSLTVNTEAFF.

This clone has just a few counts. V and J are TRBV6-6 and TRBJ2-2; unclear D gene. Germline V gene lookup returns CDR1 MNHNY and CDR2 SVGAGI (reference sequence). V was trimmed by 10 bases and J by 1 base, leaving 13 bases between them. The CDR3 is 14 amino acids. The CDR3 DNA follows: TGTGCCACAAACCCAGCAGGGAACACCGGGGAGCTGTTTTTT. It encodes CATNPAGNTGELFF.

This clone was seen repeatedly, ten times or more. The chain carries TRBV4-3 and TRBJ2-3; D call uncertain. The V gene lost 0 bases and the J gene lost 3 bases, with 10 bases spanning the gap. Germline CDR1 and CDR2: LGHNA and YSLEER. The CDR3 loop spans 15 amino acids. This chain's CDR3 is CASSQEFGRTDTQYF. In nucleotides, the CDR3 is TGCGCCAGCAGCCAAGAGTTTGGCAGGACAGATACGCAGTATTTT.

The J gene is TRBJ2-5, the V gene TRBV7-7, with D perhaps matching TRBD2 (6 bases). CDR3 length equals 14 residues. Germline CDR1 is SSHAT and CDR2 is FNYEAQ (reference sequence). Trimming cost V 5 bases and J 3 bases, with 13 bases left between them. The CDR3 DNA is TGTGCCAGCAGCGTTAGCTGGGAGGAAGAGACCCAGTACTTC. Translated: CASSVSWEEETQYF. Full variable domain (remainder filled in from reference TRBV7-7 and TRBJ2-5): GAGVSQSPRYKVTKRGQDVTLRCDPISSHATLYWYQQALGQGPEFLTYFNYEAQPDKSGLPSDRFSAERPEGSISTLTIQRTEQRDSAMYRCASSVSWEEETQYFGPGTRLLVL.

The V and J genes are TRBV7-2 and TRBJ2-5; 8 bases line up with TRBD2. The J segment lost 2 bases and the V segment lost 5 bases, leaving 10 bases of the junction unmatched. Germline loops: CDR1 SGHTA, CDR2 FQGNSA. This CDR3 region has 16 residues. The CDR3 is CASSPYAGGGQETQYF. The CDR3 region has the DNA TGTGCCAGCAGCCCCTACGCGGGGGGCGGACAAGAGACCCAGTACTTC.

This clone was picked up a small number of times. The rearrangement uses TRBV18 and TRBJ1-6; 11 bases match TRBD1. The CDR3 is made up of 15 amino acids. Germline CDR1 is KGHSH and CDR2 is LQKENI. J lost 14 bases, V lost 6 bases, and 12 bases had no gene match. CDR3 in amino acids: CASSRGTGGPFSLHF. CDR3 in DNA: TGTGCCAGCTCGCGAGGGACAGGGGGACCTTTCTCCCTCCACTTT.

The rearrangement links TRBV4-3 to TRBJ2-5; 7 positions agree with TRBD1. V trimming: 8 bases; J trimming: 5 bases; junction bases outside the gene matches: 8. CDR1 LGHNA and CDR2 YSLEER come from the germline V gene. The CDR3 has 13 residues. The CDR3 protein is CASGEGARETQYF. CDR3 bases: TGCGCCAGCGGAGAGGGGGCTAGGGAGACCCAGTACTTC.

This clone came up a few times. The J gene is TRBJ2-3, the V gene TRBV19; perhaps TRBD2 as D (6 bases). Germline CDR1 reads LNHDA; CDR2 reads SQIVND (reference sequence). The CDR3 spans 16 residues. The V gene lost 6 bases and the J gene lost 2 bases, with 18 bases spanning the gap. The CDR3 loop is CASSMISGLNTDTQYF. CDR3 nucleotides: TGTGCCAGTAGCATGATCTCGGGACTGAACACAGATACGCAGTATTTT.

This clone was seen a handful of times. The rearrangement uses TRBV4-2 and TRBJ2-7; 10 nucleotides match TRBD1. The trim removed 4 bases at V and 3 bases at J, leaving 3 bases unmatched. CDR1 and CDR2 from the germline V gene are LGHNA and YNFKEQ. The CDR3 is made up of 14 amino acids. The chain's CDR3 is CASSRTGGNYEQYF. Here the CDR3 DNA reads TGTGCCAGCAGCCGGACAGGGGGAAACTACGAGCAGTACTTC.

This clone was observed a handful of times. The chain carries TRBV7-6 and TRBJ2-5; 9 bases are shared with TRBD2. CDR1 and CDR2 from the germline V gene are SGHVS and FNYEAQ. This CDR3 has 15 residues. The V segment lost 4 bases and the J segment 4 bases; nucleotides outside the gene matches: 7. Here the CDR3 reads CASSSTTAGGETQYF. DNA of the CDR3: TGTGCCAGCAGCTCTACGACAGCGGGGGGAGAGACCCAGTACTTC. The variable domain in full, completed from reference TRBV7-6 and TRBJ2-5, reads GAGVSQSPRYKVTKRGQDVALRCDPISGHVSLYWYRQALGQGPEFLTYFNYEAQQDKSGLPNDRFSAERPEGSISTLTIQRTEQRDSAMYRCASSSTTAGGETQYFGPGTRLLVL.

This clone has at least ten counts. V is TRBV18 and J is TRBJ1-1; D unclear. Germline lookup yields CDR1 KGHSH and CDR2 LQKENI. The length of the CDR3 is 15 residues. Trimming cost V 4 bases and J 0 bases, with 12 bases left between them. The CDR3 loop is CASSREANVNTEAFF. CDR3 nucleotides: TGTGCCAGCTCACGCGAGGCGAATGTGAACACTGAAGCTTTCTTT.

This clone was detected a few times. The chain combines TRBV14 with TRBJ2-6, with D possibly matching TRBD1 (6 bases). Trimming removed 1 base from V and 4 bases from J, with 17 bases in between. Germline lookup yields CDR1 SGHDN and CDR2 FVKESK. The CDR3 consists of 18 residues. The CDR3: CASSQGQGPRYGANVLTF. CDR3 sequence (DNA): TGTGCCAGCAGCCAAGGGCAGGGGCCTAGGTACGGGGCCAACGTCCTGACTTTC.

This clone has just a few counts. The chain links TRBV6-6 to TRBJ2-7, with 10 bases lining up with TRBD1. CDR1 MNHNY and CDR2 SVGAGI come from the germline V gene (reference sequence). Unmatched junction bases numbered 9, after V lost 0 bases and J lost 7 bases. The CDR3 has 16 amino acids. CDR3 coding DNA: TGTGCCAGCAGTTACTCTGTTGGACAGGGGGTCTTTGAGCAGTACTTC. This codes for CASSYSVGQGVFEQYF.

CDR3 sequence reads: CASSLGTGQGDTQYF. As DNA, the CDR3 is TGTGCCAGCAGCTTAGGCACAGGACAAGGGGATACGCAGTATTTT. The rearrangement joins TRBV11-2 to TRBJ2-3, with TRBD1 as a possible D gene (5 bases). Per germline, CDR1 SGHAT and CDR2 FQNNGV. V lost 1 base and J lost 6, with 14 bases in between. The CDR3 is 15 residues long.